The 12 T cell receptor beta chains below all came from one sample that was sequenced in a study of naive and memory T cell subsets. An equimolar mix of two oligonucleotides served as the beta constant-region primer for TRBC1 and TRBC2. Nested alpha and beta constant-region primers with the SP2 primer drove four PCR rounds on ligated cDNA. Using its own MiXCR run on the UMI-ligation and nested PCR reads, TCRdb lists one record per CDR3 protein. The sample lists about 22,000 distinct CDR3 sequences; roughly 9.1% were seen once. The sequencing sample was made of central memory CD8+ T cells from blood. The receptor source for this set is a human donor in good health.

The gene calls are TRBV6-2 or TRBV6-3 and TRBJ2-3; D remains unclear. The CDR3 has 14 residues. V gave up 5 bases and J gave up 0 bases, with 9 bases separating them. CDR1 and CDR2 (germline): MNHEY, SVGEGT. The CDR3 loop is CASSPVESTDTQYF. In nucleotides, the CDR3 is TGTGCCAGCAGTCCGGTTGAGAGCACAGATACGCAGTATTTT.

This clonotype was picked up a small number of times. This chain uses TRBV19 with TRBJ2-5; D might be TRBD1 (7 bases). This CDR3 has 16 residues. The ends were cut back, 0 bases at V and 0 bases at J, with 11 bases in the middle. CDR1 and CDR2 from the germline V gene are LNHDA and SQIVND (reference sequence). The CDR3 DNA reads TGTGCCAGTAGTATAGATCGGGGGACAGACCAAGAGACCCAGTACTTC. This translates into CASSIDRGTDQETQYF.

This clonotype turned up a few times. This rearrangement joins TRBV28 to TRBJ1-6, with D possibly being TRBD1 (6 bases). V was trimmed by 6 bases and J by 6 bases, leaving 15 bases between them. This CDR3 is 15 amino acids long. Germline V CDR1 and CDR2: MDHEN, SYDVKM. In DNA form, the CDR3 reads TGTGCCAGCAGACCAATACAGGGAGGTAATTCACCCCTCCACTTT. Its protein product is CASRPIQGGNSPLHF. The full variable domain, rest sourced from reference TRBV28 and TRBJ1-6, is DVKVTQSSRYLVKRTGEKVFLECVQDMDHENMFWYRQDPGLGLRLIYFSYDVKMKEKGDIPEGYSVSREKKERFSLILESASTNQTSMYLCASRPIQGGNSPLHFGNGTRLTVT.

This clonotype was seen a few times. This chain uses TRBV7-9 with TRBJ2-1; D ambiguous. This CDR3 contains 14 residues. The ends were cut back, 5 bases at V and 3 bases at J, with 11 bases in the middle. Per the germline V gene, CDR1 is SEHNR and CDR2 is FQNEAQ (reference sequence). The CDR3 nucleotides read TGTGCCAGCAGCCCGGTGGTCGGCTACAATGAGCAGTTCTTC. It encodes CASSPVVGYNEQFF.

Only a few counts were recorded for this clonotype. V is TRBV15 and J is TRBJ2-1; the match to TRBD2 covers 10 bases. Losses at the gene ends were 0 bases for V and 2 bases for J; bases not matched to a gene: 1. The length of the CDR3 is 16 residues. Germline V lookup: CDR1 LNHNV, CDR2 YYDKDF (reference sequence). In DNA, the CDR3 is TGTGCCACCAGCAGAGAAACTAGCGGGACCTACAATGAGCAGTTCTTC. Amino acids: CATSRETSGTYNEQFF.

The chain joins TRBV12-3 or TRBV12-4 to TRBJ2-1; 11 bases map to TRBD1. The J segment lost 9 bases and the V segment lost 6 bases, leaving 13 bases of the junction unmatched. This CDR3 is 16 amino acids long. As DNA, the CDR3 is TGTGCCAGCAGCCACCCCGGGACAGGGGGTGGGGGTGAGCAGTTCTTC. As protein: CASSHPGTGGGGEQFF.

This chain joins TRBV7-2 and TRBJ2-2; 15 bases match TRBD2. The CDR3 consists of 17 residues. V shed 1 base, J shed 4 bases, and the junction held 1 base outside the gene matches. Germline loops: CDR1 SGHTA, CDR2 FQGNSA. The CDR3 sequence is CASSLVGLAGGTGELFF. CDR3 nucleotide sequence: TGTGCCAGCAGCTTAGTGGGACTAGCGGGAGGCACCGGGGAGCTGTTTTTT.

This clonotype was seen many times. The chain recombines TRBV27 with TRBJ1-5; perhaps TRBD1 as D (6 bases). The CDR3 length is 15 residues. Germline V gene sequence: CDR1 MNHEY, CDR2 SMNVEV (reference sequence). Deletions cut 7 bases from V and 4 bases from J, with 17 bases between. CDR3 protein: CASTPGGAGNQPQHF. The CDR3 nucleotides are TGTGCCAGCACCCCGGGGGGGGCTGGTAATCAGCCCCAGCATTTT.

This clonotype was seen a few times. This rearrangement joins TRBV7-2 to TRBJ2-7; D might be TRBD2 (5 bases). V lost 7 bases and J lost 2, with 6 bases in between. CDR1 is SGHTA, CDR2 FQGNSA, per germline. This CDR3 has 11 residues. This chain's CDR3 is CASTGTYEQYF. CDR3 DNA: TGTGCCAGCACCGGGACCTACGAGCAGTACTTC. Full variable domain (remainder filled in from reference TRBV7-2 and TRBJ2-7): GAGVSQSPSNKVTEKGKDVELRCDPISGHTALYWYRQSLGQGLEFLIYFQGNSAPDKSGLPSDRFSAERTGGSVSTLTIQRTQQEDSAVYLCASTGTYEQYFGPGTRLTVT.

This clonotype was counted a few times. The V call is TRBV4-3, the J call TRBJ2-7; maybe TRBD1 (6 bases). This CDR3 has 14 residues. Per the germline V gene, CDR1 is LGHNA and CDR2 is YSLEER. V was shortened by 1 base and J by 4 bases, with 11 bases between the two germline ends. In DNA, the CDR3 is TGCGCCAGCAGCCAAGGACGGGGACATTACGAGCAGTACTTC. Translation gives CASSQGRGHYEQYF.

The chain has TRBV12-3 or TRBV12-4 and TRBJ2-3, with 10 bases lining up with TRBD2. V gave up 3 bases and J gave up 4 bases; unmatched junction bases: 10. This CDR3 region has 17 residues. The CDR3 protein is CASSFPGLAEVADTQYF. In DNA form, the CDR3 reads TGTGCCAGCAGTTTTCCTGGACTAGCGGAAGTCGCAGATACGCAGTATTTT.

This clonotype has at least ten counts. The V call is TRBV6-1, the J call TRBJ1-5, with D tentatively TRBD1 (5 bases). CDR3 length: 12 residues. V lost 7 bases and J lost 5, with 9 bases in between. Looked up from germline, CDR1 is MNHNS and CDR2 is SASEGT. CDR3: CASKTGYQPQHF. The CDR3 DNA is TGTGCCAGCAAAACAGGTTATCAGCCCCAGCATTTT.